This TCR beta chain is from a study of T cells in Graves' hyperthyroidism and ophthalmopathy. This CDR3 comprises 16 residues. Germline CDR1 SGHTA, CDR2 FQGNSA. Trimming cost V 5 bases and J 4 bases; bases outside gene matches: 10. TCR beta CDR3 regions were amplified from RNA. HTBI primers were employed in a first-round RT-PCR of the TCR CDR3. TCRdb passed the multiplex PCR reads through MiXCR, listing each CDR3 protein once. This sample has hundreds of thousands of distinct CDR3 sequences, with 35% found just once. Orbital computed tomography and thyroid ultrasound, together with serum TRAb and thyroxine and clinical symptoms, were used for diagnoses. Cells are PBMCs isolated from around 9.4 ml of fresh blood. This clonotype was observed many times.

The rearrangement links TRBV7-2 to TRBJ1-2; 10 nucleotides agree with TRBD1. The receptor's source is a woman between 40 and 50 years old with Graves' hyperthyroidism. Sample: blood. As DNA, the CDR3 is TGTGCCAGCAGCCTCGACAGGGGGCTAAGGGGCTATGGCTACACCTTC. This gives the protein CASSLDRGLRGYGYTF.